The T cell receptor (beta chain) described here comes from a study of human T cells and chemical hapten exposure. The wider study: The upper back received 0.01% DPC by patch testing, with results read at 6 days.

Findings of the study overall: There were significantly more large CDR3 similarity clusters among expanded TCRs than among controls.

TCRdb re-called the RACE reads through MiXCR, storing one row per CDR3 protein. The sample includes about 96,000 distinct CDR3 sequences, about a tenth of them seen just once. The germline V and J ends were trimmed by 0 bases and 9 bases, with 15 bases remaining between them. Germline V gives CDR1 DFQATT, CDR2 SNEGSKA (reference sequence). This CDR3 is built from 14 residues. With respect to this clonotype: The antigen is undetermined.

Described time point: patch test 2, 6 weeks after DPC sensitization. Treatment described: therapeutic diphenylcyclopropenone sensitization with weekly scalp DPC. From whole blood left unfractionated, total RNA was extracted. This clonotype was sampled from a woman aged 40 to 50 with alopecia areata. Some clones in this sample may be carry-over from other donors' samples. This specimen was whole blood, taken in connection with sensitization to the hapten diphenylcyclopropenone (DPC). The V call is TRBV20-1, the J call TRBJ2-1; a weak D match, TRBD1 (5 bases). CDR3 residues: CSARDRSPRGEQFF. The CDR3 DNA sequence: TGCAGTGCTAGAGATAGGTCCCCTAGGGGTGAGCAGTTCTTC.